This T cell receptor (beta chain) stems from a study of blood T cell repertoires in COVID-19 (dated by TCRdb to 2018 to 2021). Study-level background: The collaborator samples originated in the United States, Italy and Spain and spanned the acute and convalescent phases of COVID-19. The material from the prospective study consisted of cDNA or gDNA derived from T cells, B-cell-depleted T cells, or PBMCs. Deeply sampled blood TCRbeta repertoires from subjects exposed to, actively infected with, or recovered from COVID-19 were included in the dataset. The repertoires were released in a freely available public database meant as a resource for research on the immune response to SARS-CoV-2. Samples came from the ongoing ImmuneRACE study (first 160 participants) plus 1,254 subjects from 6 global collaborators. Sample metadata almost always included a de-identified subject ID, COVID-19 status, age in years and sex. HLA class I and class II types, where available, came from metadata supplied by the sample provider rather than from assay-based typing.

The collaborating institutions used their own protocols to collect whole blood in K2EDTA tubes. Collaborator samples were shipped for TCRbeta analysis as frozen whole blood, isolated PBMCs, or DNA extracted from either sample type. Notes on this clone: Its binding antigen is unknown. Within one base of it there is no much larger clone, and no base qualities were kept.

The CDR3 goes from the cysteine to the phenylalanine over 12 residues. Only the CDR3 portion is preserved as DNA: 36 bases, with reading frame beginning at the first base. Deletion took 6 bases off V and 2 bases off J, with a span of 7 bases between the germline ends. The immunoSEQ Assay, a bias-controlled multiplex PCR, was used to amplify TCRbeta CDR3 regions from genomic DNA. Concerning the study's data processing: The number of nucleated cells in each sample was estimated by amplification of reference gene primers within the assay. Sequence reads were collapsed and filtered to measure the absolute abundance of every unique TCRbeta CDR3 rearrangement. For each sample, productive Simpson clonality was calculated by taking the square root of Simpson's diversity index across productive rearrangements. TCRdb took over this immuneACCESS table, retaining in-frame rearrangements with V and J assigned. Such tables are incomplete; in checked studies, under half of the missing clones stem from an unresolved V gene, and the remainder is unexplained. The V and J calls and clone size come from that table; D and trimming were worked out from the DNA. The sample table lists roughly 200,000 clones, around 90% of them with a count of one. The ten largest clones take up about 1.8% of the sample.

What the authors observed across the whole study: Clinical and demographic metadata were provided uncurated, with the amount varying by source and participant.

Rearrangement joined TRBV12-3 or TRBV12-4 to TRBJ1-2, and possibly TRBD1, on 5 matching bases. The TCR sequence derives from a man aged 70 or older with acute or convalescent COVID-19. The sequenced material came from peripheral blood. The sequenced DNA is TGTGCCAGCAGCCCAGGGAACTATGGCTACACCTTC. Its coded protein is CASSPGNYGYTF.